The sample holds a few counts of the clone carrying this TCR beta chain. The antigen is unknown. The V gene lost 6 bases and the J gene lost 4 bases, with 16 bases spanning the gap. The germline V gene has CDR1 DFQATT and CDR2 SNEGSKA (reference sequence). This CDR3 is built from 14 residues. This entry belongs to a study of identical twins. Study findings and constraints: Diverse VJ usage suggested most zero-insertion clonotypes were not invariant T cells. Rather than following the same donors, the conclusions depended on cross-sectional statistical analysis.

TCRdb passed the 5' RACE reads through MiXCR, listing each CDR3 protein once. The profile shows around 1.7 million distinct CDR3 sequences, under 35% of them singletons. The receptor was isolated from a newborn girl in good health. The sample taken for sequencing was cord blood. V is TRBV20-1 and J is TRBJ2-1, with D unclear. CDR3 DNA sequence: TGCAGTGCGAAAGGAACACAAGTTTACAATGAGCAGTTCTTC. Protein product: CSAKGTQVYNEQFF.